This record concerns one T cell receptor beta chain sequence. The sample belongs to a study of blood T cell repertoires in COVID-19. The overall study: COVID-19 samples collected from the United States, Italy and Spain covered acute and convalescent phases. T cells, B-cell-depleted T cells, or PBMCs provided the cDNA or gDNA that served as material.

The germline V gene has CDR1 SGHDT and CDR2 YYEEEE. The CDR3 runs to 16 residues. Trimming took off 1 base at V and 0 bases at J, with 10 bases between the two ends. Under the authors' procedure: Scientists estimated how many nucleated cells there were by amplifying reference gene primers. Method: immunoSEQ multiplex PCR; TCRdb's copy keeps in-frame clones and lacks some. That table furnishes V, J and clone size, whereas the DNA furnished D and trimming. The sample carries 50,000 to 80,000 clones, about 76% recorded once. Source material: peripheral blood. The source is a human donor in a cohort sampled during active COVID-19. This chain uses TRBV5-6 with TRBJ2-2, with D possibly TRBD2 on 6 matching bases. CDR3 coding DNA: TGTGCCAGCAGCTTGCTGGGGGACTCGAACACCGGGGAGCTGTTTTTT. This sequence encodes CASSLLGDSNTGELFF.